What follows is one TCR beta chain and its context. Its antigen is as yet unknown. In the naive CD8 group, cells lacked CD45RO and were positively selected for CCR7, so terminally differentiated effector memory CD45RA+ cells were left out. TCRdb's copy holds only in-frame clones and misses some; the assay was immunoSEQ multiplex PCR. The data show some 1,900,000 clones, about 95% seen once. The data belong to a study of shared clonotypes between healthy human individuals. The CDR3 is 14 amino acids. Germline loops: CDR1 MNHEY, CDR2 SMNVEV (reference sequence). V was trimmed by 5 bases and J by 2 bases, leaving 12 bases between them. Study results and caveats: Despite large depth, rarefaction showed incomplete sorted-subset sequencing.

Source material: naive CD8+ T cells sorted from blood. The chain combines TRBV27 with TRBJ1-1; D is possibly TRBD1 (5 bases). The sequence came from a man aged 18 to 35 in good health. The chain's CDR3 is CASSLGVPNTEAFF. CDR3 nucleotides: TGTGCCAGCAGTCTAGGGGTCCCTAACACTGAAGCTTTCTTT.